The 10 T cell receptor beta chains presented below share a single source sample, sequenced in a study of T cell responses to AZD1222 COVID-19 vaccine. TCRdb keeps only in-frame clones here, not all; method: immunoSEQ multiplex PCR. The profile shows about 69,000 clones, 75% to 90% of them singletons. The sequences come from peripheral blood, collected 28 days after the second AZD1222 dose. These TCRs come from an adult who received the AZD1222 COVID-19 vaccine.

The CDR3 DNA is TGTGCCAGCAGCTCGGAGGGGAGGGGCACAGGGAATACGCAGTATTTT. Its translation: CASSSEGRGTGNTQYF. J is TRBJ2-3 and V is TRBV7-9; TRBD2 might be the D (7 bases). Trimming took 4 bases from V and 7 from J, leaving 21 bases between them. Per the germline V gene, CDR1 is SEHNR and CDR2 is FQNEAQ (reference sequence). The length of the CDR3 is 16 residues.

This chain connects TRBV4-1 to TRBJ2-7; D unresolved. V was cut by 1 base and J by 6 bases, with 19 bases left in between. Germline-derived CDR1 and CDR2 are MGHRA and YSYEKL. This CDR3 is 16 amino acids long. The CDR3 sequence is CASSQGLYRKLGEQYF. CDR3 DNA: TGCGCCAGCAGCCAAGGTCTCTACAGAAAACTCGGCGAGCAGTACTTC.

CDR3 coding DNA: TGTGCCAGCAGTTACTCCTGGAACAGGGGGAACACTGAAGCTTTCTTT. Protein product: CASSYSWNRGNTEAFF. The J gene is TRBJ1-1, the V gene TRBV6-5, with TRBD1 identical over 7 bases. V shed 0 bases and J 1 base; nucleotides not matched to a gene: 5. Per germline, CDR1 MNHEY and CDR2 SVGAGI. The CDR3 extends over 16 amino acids.

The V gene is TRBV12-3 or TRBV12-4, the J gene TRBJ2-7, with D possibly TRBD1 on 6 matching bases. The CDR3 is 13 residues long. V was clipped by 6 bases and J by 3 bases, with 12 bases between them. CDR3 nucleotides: TGTGCCAGCAGAGTAACAGGGTACTACGAGCAGTACTTC. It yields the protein CASRVTGYYEQYF.

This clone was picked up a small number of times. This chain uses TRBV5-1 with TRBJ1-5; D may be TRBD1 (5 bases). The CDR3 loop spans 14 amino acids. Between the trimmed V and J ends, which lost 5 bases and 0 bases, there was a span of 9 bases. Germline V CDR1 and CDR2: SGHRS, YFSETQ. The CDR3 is CASSSGFSNQPQHF. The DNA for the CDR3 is TGCGCCAGCAGTTCAGGGTTTAGCAATCAGCCCCAGCATTTT.

The CDR3 loop reads CASSLGAGYQETQYF. Written as DNA, the CDR3 is TGTGCCAGCAGCTTAGGTGCAGGGTACCAAGAGACCCAGTACTTC. V and J are TRBV7-9 and TRBJ2-5; weak D call: TRBD1 (5 bases). The CDR3 length is 15 residues. V lost 1 base, J lost 0 bases, and 9 bases lay in between. The germline V gene has CDR1 SEHNR and CDR2 FQNEAQ (reference sequence).

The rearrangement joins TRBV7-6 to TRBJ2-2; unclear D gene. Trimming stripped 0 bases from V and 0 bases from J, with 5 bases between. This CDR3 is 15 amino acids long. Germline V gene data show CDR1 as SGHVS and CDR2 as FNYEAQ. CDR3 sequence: CASSLADANTGELFF. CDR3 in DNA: TGTGCCAGCAGCTTAGCGGACGCGAACACCGGGGAGCTGTTTTTT.

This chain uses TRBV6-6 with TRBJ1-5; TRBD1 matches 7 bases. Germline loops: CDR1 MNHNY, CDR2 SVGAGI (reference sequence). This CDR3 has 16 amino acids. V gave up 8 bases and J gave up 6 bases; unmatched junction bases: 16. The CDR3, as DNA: TGTGCCAGCCTTTCGCCAGGGGGGGGACTTGGTCAGCCCCAGCATTTT. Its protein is CASLSPGGGLGQPQHF.

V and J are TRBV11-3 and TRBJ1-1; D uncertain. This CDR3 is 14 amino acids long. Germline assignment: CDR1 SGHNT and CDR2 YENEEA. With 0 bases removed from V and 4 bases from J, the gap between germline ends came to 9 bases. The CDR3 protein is CASSLEGNPTEAFF. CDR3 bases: TGTGCCAGCAGCTTAGAGGGAAACCCCACTGAAGCTTTCTTT.

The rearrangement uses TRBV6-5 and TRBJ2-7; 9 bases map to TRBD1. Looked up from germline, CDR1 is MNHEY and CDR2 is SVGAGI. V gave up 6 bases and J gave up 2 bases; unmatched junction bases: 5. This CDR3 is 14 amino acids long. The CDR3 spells CASRTGQGAYEQYF. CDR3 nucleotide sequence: TGTGCCAGCAGGACGGGACAGGGCGCCTACGAGCAGTACTTC.